This TCR beta chain was profiled in a study of vaccination and CD4 T cells after COVID-19 (dated 2022 in TCRdb). Some background on the complete study: Convalescent patients had a positive SARS-CoV-2 result on nasal swab PCR, and of these patients, several had mild disease and one had severe disease. The convalescent cohort comprised six males and four females, including two Hispanic individuals, seven Caucasians, two Asians and one multiracial person. Each participant got two doses of either the Pfizer-BioNTech BNT162b2 vaccine (n=8) or the Moderna mRNA-1273 vaccine (n=2). Post-COVID blood samples from convalescent patients were collected a median of roughly 100 days after diagnosis, with a range of 35 to 161 days. Post-vaccine blood samples were taken a median of roughly 75 days after the second vaccine dose, with a range of roughly 13 to 250 days. For stimulating the cultures, overlapping spike peptide pools were used, derived from SARS-CoV-2 as well as from the common cold coronaviruses HCoV-NL63, HCoV-OC43 and HCoV-229E. As controls, cultures received a CEFX viral epitope pool (the positive control), an HIV-1 Nef peptide pool (the negative control), or no peptide at all. In approximately eleven COVID-19 convalescent patients and a handful of infection-naive healthy vaccine recipients, the spike-specific CD4+ TCR repertoire before mRNA vaccination was compared with the repertoire after mRNA vaccination.

The sample holds a few counts of this clonotype. The antigen this receptor binds is unknown. Base qualities are not provided; no much larger clone lies one nucleotide away. Ends trimmed: V by 8 bases, J by 8 bases; bases unmatched to a gene: 6. From the cysteine through the phenylalanine, the CDR3 covers 12 amino acids. Only the CDR3 region is kept as DNA, spanning 36 bases read in frame from base 1. CDR1 and CDR2 are read off the germline V gene as MRHNA and SNTAGT. Explained via the paper, the treatment or condition label denotes: approximately nine-day PBMC culture with coronavirus spike peptide pools or control peptides (ViraFEST assay). The study used the ViraFEST assay, which expanded antigen-specific T cells with peptide pools and then identified expanded clonotypes by TCR sequencing. The convalescent patients' positive SARS-CoV-2 PCR tests were from March to December 2020, which was before the Alpha, Beta and Delta variants emerged in the United States. Each well held about 2.2 million PBMCs cultured in IMDM containing around 5% human AB serum and approximately 9.8 IU/ml IL-2, with about 10 ug/ml peptide pools added. Half of the culture medium was replaced with fresh IL-2-containing medium on days 3 and 7. Once the cells had been in culture for approximately 10 days, the EasySep CD4+ T cell isolation kit was used to isolate CD4+ T cells by negative selection. Ficoll-Paque Plus gradient centrifugation was used to isolate PBMCs from whole blood, and the isolated PBMCs were then either used fresh or cryopreserved at -140C. In general, triplicate wells were set up for every culture condition.

Overall study results and their limits: Of the vaccine-specific clones found in convalescent patients, nearly all (304 of 307) were mono-reactive for SARS-CoV-2 spike instead of being cross-reactive with common cold coronaviruses. Among convalescent patients, a median approximately 88% of the SARS-CoV-2-reactive clones seen after vaccination appeared only after vaccination, which suggests priming specific to the vaccine. Relatively few convalescent patients were included in the study, and early timepoints after natural infection were not analyzed. Although the median number of SARS-CoV-2-reactive clonotypes went up from more than 20 after infection to 38 after vaccination, the increase was not significant.

Library preparation used PCR. At the Johns Hopkins FTIC core, DNA from the cultured CD4+ T cells underwent TCR sequencing with the Oncomine TCR Beta short-read assay. The QIAamp micro DNA kit was used to extract genomic DNA from the cultured CD4+ T cells. Oncomine TCR Beta libraries from cultured CD4+ T cells were pooled with unique dual indexes and sequenced on an Illumina iSeq 100. In the authors' own workflow: Non-productive sequences were removed, and CDR3s not starting with C, not ending with F or W, or shorter than 7 amino acids were discarded. Antigen-specific clonotypes were identified with the MANAFEST web application by comparing peptide-stimulated wells with reference and other culture wells. An FDR below 0.05, an odds ratio above 5, and a productive frequency above 0.1% in at least two of three replicate wells were required for clones to be considered positive. Clonotypes that were significantly expanded in both SARS-CoV-2 spike wells and at least one common cold coronavirus spike condition were defined as cross-reactive. Levenshtein distances (stringdist) and unrooted phylogenetic trees (ape) in R version 3.6.1 were used to assess CDR3 homology. TCRdb cleaned the public reads at Q25 with fastp, built clones with MiXCR and kept in-frame beta chains. A single entry per CDR3 protein holds the most common genes and DNA from its merged rows. The V and J calls and clone size come from TCRdb's table, not from the authors' own analysis. The sample profile shows under 25,000 distinct CDR3 sequences; roughly 45% of them were found once. The top ten clonotypes cover 26% of the sample.

The TCR sequence derives from a human donor who had recovered from COVID-19. The receptor chain draws on TRBV6-4 and TRBJ2-3, with TRBD1 identical over 8 junction bases. The sample in question was CD4+ T cells from blood, cultured in vitro, obtained before SARS-CoV-2 vaccination. The CDR3 reads as follows: CASGTGGTTQYF. The DNA sequence follows: TGTGCCAGCGGGACAGGCGGGACTACGCAGTATTTT.